This T cell receptor (beta chain) derives from a study of blood T cell repertoires in COVID-19 (dated by TCRdb to the early 2020s). Background on the whole study: Collaborator samples came from the United States, Italy and Spain and covered acute and convalescent phases of COVID-19. Where HLA class I and class II types were available, the types were taken from metadata supplied by the sample provider, not from assay-based typing. Subjects who had been exposed to COVID-19, were actively infected with it, or had recovered from it provided the deeply sampled blood TCRbeta repertoires that made up the dataset. The sample metadata nearly always contained a de-identified subject ID, COVID-19 status, age in years and sex. The material from the prospective study consisted of cDNA or gDNA derived from T cells, B-cell-depleted T cells, or PBMCs. The samples were drawn from the first 160 participants of the ongoing ImmuneRACE study and from some 1,300 subjects provided by 6 global collaborators. The repertoires were made available in a free public database intended to serve as a resource for research on the immune response to SARS-CoV-2. Overall results and qualifications from the work: The amount of clinical and demographic metadata varied by source and participant and was provided uncurated.

The collaborating institutions used their own protocols to collect whole blood in K2EDTA tubes. For TCRbeta analysis, collaborator samples were shipped as frozen whole blood, as isolated PBMCs, or as DNA extracted from either sample type. TCRbeta CDR3 regions were amplified from genomic DNA by means of the immunoSEQ Assay, a bias-controlled multiplex PCR. Per the source publication's procedure: The number of nucleated cells in each sample was estimated by amplification of reference gene primers within the assay. To quantify the absolute abundance of each unique TCRbeta CDR3 rearrangement, sequence reads were collapsed and filtered. For each sample, productive Simpson clonality was calculated by taking the square root of Simpson's diversity index across productive rearrangements. TCRdb obtained this table from immuneACCESS and retained in-frame rearrangements with V and J assigned. These tables miss some clones; where compared with another copy, unresolved V genes account for less than half of the shortfall, and the remainder is unexplained. The DNA gave D and trimming, while V, J and clone size come from that table. The sample has roughly 250,000 clones on record, roughly four fifths of them singletons. 4% to 5% of the sample is in the top ten clones.

The CDR3 starts with the cysteine, ends with the phenylalanine, and has 11 residues. Only the CDR3 portion is preserved as DNA: 33 bases, with reading frame beginning at the first base. CDR1 and CDR2 are read off the germline V gene as MDHEN and SYDVKM. V is clipped by 5 bases and J by 2 bases, and the sequence between their germline boundaries is 3 bases long. Regarding this clone: Which antigen it targets is not known. Per-base quality was not reported, and no clone a single base away is much larger than it.

The rearranged segments are TRBV28 and TRBJ1-2; the D segment cannot be called with confidence. The TCR sequence derives from a woman aged 70 to 79 with acute or convalescent COVID-19. The source material was peripheral blood. CDR3 loop: CASSSNYGYTF. Here is the DNA: TGTGCCAGCAGTAGCAACTATGGCTACACCTTC.